There are a few counts of the clone carrying this T cell receptor (beta chain). This sample was taken from a study of blood T cell repertoires in COVID-19. The wider study: Sites in the United States, Italy and Spain provided acute and convalescent COVID-19 samples. Sources were T cells, B-cell-depleted T cells, or PBMCs; the material itself was cDNA or gDNA.

Per the study methods: Cell counts per sample came from amplifying reference gene primers. Only in-frame clones appear in the TCRdb table, and some are missing; sequencing was by immunoSEQ multiplex PCR. V, J and clone size are those of that table, while D and trimming were read from the DNA. The repertoire includes some 74,000 clones, about 80% of them detected once, and 10% to 15% sits in the top ten. This TCR was recovered from a human donor in a cohort sampled during active COVID-19. The sample consisted of peripheral blood.

CDR3 DNA: TGTGCCAGCAGCGGCGGCCTAGCGTTGAGAAATGAGCAGTTCTTC. It translates to CASSGGLALRNEQFF. This chain joins TRBV28 and TRBJ2-1; a weak D match, TRBD2 (6 bases). CDR1 MDHEN and CDR2 SYDVKM come from the germline V gene. V was clipped by 6 bases and J by 7 bases, with 19 bases between them. CDR3 length equals 15 residues.